Each of the 19 T cell receptor beta chains below was sequenced from the same sample in a study of Tregs in tolerant kidney transplant recipients. Assay used: immunoSEQ multiplex PCR; TCRdb lists only in-frame clones, some missing. Its table lists more than 30,000 clones. The sample was CD8+ T cells from blood, taken before the transplant. All receptors derive from a human donor who received a combined kidney and bone marrow transplant.

Frequency places this clone as medium-sized. The CDR3 is cut off 3 residues early in the read; its end comes from the germline J gene. This chain connects TRBV30 to TRBJ1-2, with a weak D call TRBD1 (6 bases). Germline loops: CDR1 GTSNPN, CDR2 SVGIG (reference sequence). The CDR3 consists of 15 residues. The V end lost 2 bases, the J end lost 3 bases, and 16 bases lay between the germline ends. The covered CDR3 bases are TGTGCCTGGAGTTTAGCCTCACAGGGAGACTATGGC. Translation: CAWSLASQGDYG. The whole CDR3 protein reads CAWSLASQGDYGYTF.

About this clone: The CDR3 end lies 3 residues beyond the end of the read and is filled in from the germline J gene. The chain couples TRBV7-9 to TRBJ2-5, with D maybe TRBD1 (5 bases). Germline V gives CDR1 SEHNR, CDR2 FQNEAQ (reference sequence). The CDR3 sequence is 15 residues long. The V gene lost 5 bases and the J gene lost 5 bases, with 18 bases spanning the gap. The sequenced CDR3 bases are TGTGCCAGCAGCACGAAGGACGAGAAGGGGGAGACC. This gives the protein CASSTKDEKGET. The CDR3 as a whole reads CASSTKDEKGETQYF.

As concerns this clone: Coverage ceases 3 residues before the CDR3 finishes, and the germline J gene fills in the end. The chain links TRBV2 to TRBJ1-5; 9 bases fit TRBD1. With V trimmed by 6 bases and J by 6 bases, 9 bases remained unmatched. Germline CDR1 SNHLY, CDR2 FYNNEI. The CDR3 has 15 residues. The DNA read from the CDR3 is TGTGCCAGCAGGGTGGGTGGACAGGGGAGTCAGCCC. It yields the protein CASRVGGQGSQP. The full CDR3 sequence reads CASRVGGQGSQPQHF.

Comment on this clone: The sequence runs out 3 residues before the end of the CDR3; the remainder is reconstructed from the germline J gene. This chain links TRBV20-1 with TRBJ2-1; 11 bases match TRBD2. The CDR3 is made up of 15 amino acids. V lost 6 bases to trimming and J lost 2 bases; unmatched junction nucleotides: 6. From germline, CDR1 is DFQATT and CDR2 SNEGSKA (reference sequence). CDR3 amino acids: CSAVAGGPTYNEQFF. CDR3 DNA, as far as it was read: TGCAGTGCAGTAGCGGGAGGGCCTACCTACAATGAG.

Turning to this clone: At one end, the junction sequence differs from germline, possibly due to a read error. The sequenced fragment ends 3 residues before the CDR3 boundary, so the rest is inferred from the germline J gene. The gene calls are TRBV7-7 and TRBJ2-1; maybe TRBD1 (5 bases). Germline CDR1 reads SSHAT; CDR2 reads FNYEAQ (reference sequence). The CDR3 has 15 amino acids. The CDR3 loop reads CASSSRKGTYNEQFF. The sequenced CDR3 bases are TGTGCTAGCAGCTCTCGCAAGGGGACCTACAATGAG. Full variable domain (missing parts from reference TRBV7-7 and TRBJ2-1): GAGVSQSPRYKVTKRGQDVTLRCDPISSHATLYWYQQALGQGPEFLTYFNYEAQPDKSGLPSDRFSAERPEGSISTLTIQRTEQRDSAMYRCASSSRKGTYNEQFFGPGTRLTVL.

Comments on this clone: The read terminates 3 residues before the CDR3 end, so the remaining end is supplied by the germline J gene. V usage is TRBV5-6 and J usage is TRBJ2-1, with D maybe TRBD1 (6 bases). V shed 4 bases and J shed 6 bases, with 8 bases lying between them. Germline loops: CDR1 SGHDT, CDR2 YYEEEE. The length of the CDR3 is 12 residues. Partial CDR3 DNA: TGTGCCAGCAGCGAACAGGGCAATGAG. Amino acids: CASSEQGNE. The full CDR3 sequence reads CASSEQGNEQFF.

With respect to this clone: The observed sequence ends 3 residues before the CDR3 terminus, with the missing tail filled in from the germline J gene. The gene calls are TRBV7-9 and TRBJ2-3; a possible D gene is TRBD2 (7 bases). This CDR3 has 15 residues. Looked up from germline, CDR1 is SEHNR and CDR2 is FQNEAQ (reference sequence). Trimming stripped 5 bases from V and 4 bases from J, with 16 bases between. The chain's CDR3 is CASSPLGGGADTQYF. The CDR3 DNA, read in part, is TGTGCCAGCAGCCCTCTAGGGGGAGGGGCAGATACG.

For this clone: The missing CDR3 end, 3 residues past where the read stops, is filled in from the germline J gene. The chain couples TRBV7-9 to TRBJ2-3; D unresolved. Germline CDR1 and CDR2: SEHNR and FQNEAQ (reference sequence). The CDR3 consists of 12 residues. V lost 4 bases and J 6 bases, leaving 8 bases between the germline ends. CDR3 bases read: TGTGCCAGCAGCTACCCGAGGGATACG. Residues: CASSYPRDT. The whole CDR3 sequence reads CASSYPRDTQYF. Complete variable domain (other parts from reference TRBV7-9 and TRBJ2-3): DTGVSQNPRHKITKRGQNVTFRCDPISEHNRLYWYRQTLGQGPEFLTYFQNEAQLEKSRLLSDRFSAERPKGSFSTLEIQRTEQGDSAMYLCASSYPRDTQYFGPGTRLTVL.

Turning to this clone: The read ends 3 residues early relative to the CDR3; the germline J gene fills the gap. The genes are TRBV20-1 and TRBJ1-4, with D possibly TRBD1 on 5 matching bases. CDR1 is DFQATT, CDR2 SNEGSKA, per germline (reference sequence). V lost 3 bases, J lost 3 bases, and 23 bases lay in between. The CDR3 is 18 amino acids. The sequenced part of the CDR3 DNA is TGCAGTGCTAGCGAATTCCAGGGAGGATCATTCGCTAATGAAAAA. This gives the protein CSASEFQGGSFANEK. The complete CDR3 protein is CSASEFQGGSFANEKLFF.

Details on this clone: The read halts 3 residues ahead of the CDR3 end, with the missing end drawn from the germline J gene. V gene TRBV20-1 combines with J gene TRBJ1-1; 9 bases are a match to TRBD1. Trimming took 6 bases from V and 0 from J; bases not matched to a gene: 2. CDR3 length: 13 amino acids. Germline V gives CDR1 DFQATT, CDR2 SNEGSKA (reference sequence). CDR3 loop: CSARDRVNTEAFF. Partial CDR3 DNA: TGCAGTGCAAGGGACAGGGTGAACACTGAA.

Of note for this clone: Coverage ceases 3 residues before the CDR3 finishes, and the germline J gene fills in the end. The J gene is TRBJ2-7, the V gene TRBV29-1, with D maybe TRBD2 (5 bases). The germline V gene encodes CDR1 SQVTM and CDR2 ANQGSEA. V gave up 4 bases and J gave up 2 bases, with 9 bases separating them. There are 12 residues in the CDR3. CDR3 sequence reads: CSVVTTPYEQYF. The sequenced part of the CDR3 DNA is TGCAGCGTTGTGACTACTCCCTACGAG.

As for this clone: Read sequence stops 3 residues before the CDR3 end, and the germline J gene provides the missing end. The V call is TRBV5-1, the J call TRBJ2-7, with 13 positions matching TRBD2. Germline V gives CDR1 SGHRS, CDR2 YFSETQ. Trimming cost V 0 bases and J 5 bases; bases outside gene matches: 5. This CDR3 spans 16 amino acids. The CDR3 bases that were read are TGCGCCAGCAGCTTGGTACTAGCGGGAGGGCCCCACGAG. This encodes CASSLVLAGGPHE. The entire CDR3 sequence reads CASSLVLAGGPHEQYF.

Comment on this clone: The read ends 3 residues shy of where the CDR3 ends; the end is completed using the germline J gene. The V call is TRBV2, the J call TRBJ2-2, with 7 bases aligning to TRBD1. The CDR3 totals 13 residues. With 8 bases clipped from V and 5 bases from J, the junction kept 5 bases outside the gene matches. The V gene's germline CDR1 is SNHLY and CDR2 FYNNEI. CDR3 bases read: TGTGCCAGCGAAACAGGGGAAACCGGGGAG. Translated, it gives CASETGETGE. In full, the CDR3 is CASETGETGELFF.

Regarding this clone: The sequenced fragment ends 3 residues before the CDR3 boundary, so the rest is inferred from the germline J gene. V and J are TRBV7-2 and TRBJ2-5; 7 bases fit TRBD2. The CDR3 extends over 15 amino acids. V shed 1 base and J 4 bases; nucleotides not matched to a gene: 6. CDR1 is SGHTA, CDR2 FQGNSA, per germline. The CDR3: CASSLGGLRRETQYF. The DNA read from the CDR3 is TGTGCCAGCAGCTTAGGGGGACTAAGGAGAGAGACC.

Note on this clone: Read coverage stops 3 residues before the CDR3 terminus; the germline J gene supplies the remainder. The chain joins TRBV5-1 to TRBJ1-1, with a tentative D call TRBD1 (5 bases). The germline V and J ends were trimmed by 0 bases and 1 base, with 13 bases remaining between them. Per germline, CDR1 SGHRS and CDR2 YFSETQ. The CDR3 is 16 amino acids. The chain's CDR3 is CASSLVTVSRNTEAFF. The CDR3 DNA, read in part, is TGCGCCAGCAGCTTGGTGACAGTCTCAAGGAACACTGAA.

Note on this clone: The observed sequence ends 3 residues before the CDR3 terminus, with the missing tail filled in from the germline J gene. The chain links TRBV2 to TRBJ1-5, with D possibly being TRBD1 (5 bases). Germline V gene lookup returns CDR1 SNHLY and CDR2 FYNNEI. The CDR3 runs 12 residues. The V gene lost 10 bases and the J gene lost 4 bases, with 11 bases spanning the gap. This CDR3 reads CATKGLNQPQHF. The part of the CDR3 DNA that was read is TGTGCCACGAAGGGGCTGAATCAGCCC.

About this clone: The CDR3 end falls 3 residues outside the read, so it is completed with the germline J gene. The gene calls are TRBV7-8 and TRBJ1-5; D ambiguous. This CDR3 is 13 amino acids long. V shed 5 bases and J shed 1 base, with 6 bases lying between them. Germline assignment: CDR1 SGHVS and CDR2 FQNEAQ. The CDR3 protein is CASSPRSNQPQHF. The sequenced CDR3 bases are TGTGCCAGCAGCCCCAGGAGCAATCAGCCC.

With respect to this clone: Sequencing ends 3 residues short of the CDR3 end; the germline J gene provides the rest. The chain is built from TRBV20-1 and TRBJ2-1, with unresolved D. V was cut by 5 bases and J by 2 bases, with 10 bases left in between. CDR3 length: 13 amino acids. Germline CDR1 reads DFQATT; CDR2 reads SNEGSKA (reference sequence). CDR3 amino acids: CSARSTTYNEQFF. The DNA read from the CDR3 is TGCAGTGCTCGGTCCACTACCTACAATGAG.

Comment on this clone: The read comes to an end 3 residues before the CDR3 does, leaving the germline J gene to fill in the end. This chain connects TRBV29-1 to TRBJ2-7; 9 bases agree with TRBD1. The germline V gene has CDR1 SQVTM and CDR2 ANQGSEA. V shed 6 bases and J 2 bases; nucleotides not matched to a gene: 11. The CDR3 contains 15 residues. The CDR3 spells CSVNEQGAGAYEQYF. The sequenced CDR3 bases are TGCAGCGTAAATGAACAGGGGGCGGGAGCCTACGAG.